This T cell receptor (beta chain) was documented in a study of T cells in Graves' hyperthyroidism and ophthalmopathy. Study outcomes and limitations: Most thyroid-expanded clonotypes above 0.001 were also found in blood.

This clonotype was observed at least ten times. Its antigen is unidentified. V dropped 5 bases and J dropped 0 bases, with 8 bases sitting between them. This CDR3 contains 13 residues. Per germline, CDR1 GTSNPN and CDR2 SVGIG (reference sequence). Amplification of TCR beta CDR3 regions was performed using RNA transcripts as template. Initially, a first-round RT-PCR of the TCR CDR3 employed the HTBI primer set. MiXCR was run by TCRdb on the multiplex PCR reads, yielding one entry per CDR3 protein. The sample lists under 750,000 distinct CDR3 sequences, over 15% occurring once. Among the patients, aged 18 to 65, hyperthyroidism was newly diagnosed and had lasted under 2 months. Pregnant or lactating patients were excluded, as were those with uncontrolled infection or other autoimmune disease. The study collected blood at first hyperthyroidism diagnosis, before any ophthalmopathy symptoms arose.

The sequenced material came from blood. This clonotype originated in a woman between 50 and 59 years old with Graves' hyperthyroidism that later progressed to Graves' ophthalmopathy. V usage is TRBV30 and J usage is TRBJ1-3, with unresolved D. CDR3 coding DNA: TGTGCCTGGGCAATTAGCTCTGGAAACACCATATATTTT. Protein product: CAWAISSGNTIYF.